This T cell receptor (beta chain) was sequenced for a study of CD8+CD57+ T cells in acquired aplastic anemia. Study context: Each DNA sample taken from sorted CD4+ and CD8+ cells came to 3 to 4 ug on average.

For sequencing, patients were chosen who had shown expansion of CD8+CD57+ cells by flow cytometry. The cohort consisted entirely of patients having severe acquired aplastic anemia. Blood sampling was performed on the patients, and none of them had received therapy by then. Profiles of TCR beta VDJ and CDR3 were generated from a genomic DNA template. In TCRdb, the reads were re-called with MiXCR into one record per CDR3 protein. The sample lists just over 450,000 distinct CDR3 sequences; roughly a third were seen once. Germline V lookup: CDR1 LNHNV, CDR2 YYDKDF (reference sequence). Between the trimmed V and J ends, which lost 0 bases and 7 bases, there was a span of 16 bases. This CDR3 spans 15 amino acids.

The sequenced sample consisted of sorted CD4+, CD8+, or CD8+CD57+ T cells (not recorded which) from PBMCs. The chain is built from TRBV15 and TRBJ2-7; D might be TRBD1 or TRBD2, each matching 5 bases. The TCR originated in a human donor with aplastic anemia. CDR3 sequence reads: CATSRDHWGSGEQYF. The DNA of the CDR3 is TGTGCCACCAGCAGAGATCATTGGGGCTCGGGGGAGCAGTACTTC.